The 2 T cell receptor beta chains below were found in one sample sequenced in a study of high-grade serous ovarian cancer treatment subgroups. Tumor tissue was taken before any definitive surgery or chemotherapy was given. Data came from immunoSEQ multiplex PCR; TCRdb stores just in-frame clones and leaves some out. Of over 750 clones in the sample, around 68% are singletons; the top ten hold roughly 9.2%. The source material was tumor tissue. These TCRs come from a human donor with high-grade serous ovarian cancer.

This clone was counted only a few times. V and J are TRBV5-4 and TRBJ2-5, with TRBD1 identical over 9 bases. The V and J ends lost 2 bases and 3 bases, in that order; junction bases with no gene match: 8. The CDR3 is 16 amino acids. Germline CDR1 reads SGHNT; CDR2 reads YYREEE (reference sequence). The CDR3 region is CASSFDLGQGKETQYF. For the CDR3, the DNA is TGTGCCAGCAGCTTTGATCTAGGACAGGGGAAAGAGACCCAGTACTTC. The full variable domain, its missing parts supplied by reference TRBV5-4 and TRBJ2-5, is ETGVTQSPTHLIKTRGQQVTLRCSSQSGHNTVSWYQQALGQGPQFIFQYYREEENGRGNFPPRFSGLQFPNYSSELNVNALELDDSALYLCASSFDLGQGKETQYFGPGTRLLVL.

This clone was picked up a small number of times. The CDR3 reads CASSMISGGANEQFF. The DNA of the CDR3 is TGTGCCAGTAGTATGATTAGCGGGGGGGCCAATGAGCAGTTCTTC. The genes are TRBV19 and TRBJ2-1; TRBD2 matches 11 bases. Germline loops: CDR1 LNHDA, CDR2 SQIVND (reference sequence). V dropped 3 bases and J dropped 6; count of bases not matched to a gene: 4. The CDR3 contains 15 residues.